A single sample gave rise to the 19 T cell receptor beta chains below, sequenced in a study of spatial heterogeneity in lung cancer. Noted time point: blood at routine non-recurrence follow-up after resection. Sequencing of whole RNA from tumor, nontumor lung or frozen PBMC involved no sorting. TCRdb called the 5' RACE reads again in MiXCR, with one record for every CDR3 protein. Of about 120,000 distinct CDR3 sequences listed, 12% are singletons. The sample here was PBMCs, taken at follow-up. Every receptor here comes from a male donor with early-stage non-small cell lung cancer.

This clonotype was observed at least ten times. This chain links TRBV4-3 with TRBJ2-2; D might be TRBD1 (7 bases). CDR1 is LGHNA and CDR2 is YSLEER in the germline V gene. The germline V and J ends were trimmed by 0 bases and 3 bases, with 11 bases remaining between them. The CDR3 sequence is 16 residues long. The DNA of the CDR3 is TGCGCCAGCAGCCAAGATCCCAGGGGGGACACCGGGGAGCTGTTTTTT. Its protein is CASSQDPRGDTGELFF.

There are many counts of this clonotype. The chain uses TRBV29-1 and TRBJ1-2, with TRBD1 matching over 7 bases. The V gene end was trimmed by 4 bases and the J gene end by 4 bases; junction bases not matched to a gene: 6. Germline CDR1 reads SQVTM; CDR2 reads ANQGSEA. There are 13 residues in the CDR3. For the CDR3, the DNA is TGCAGCGTTGTACCGGGACAGCCCTATGGCTACACCTTC. Translated, it gives CSVVPGQPYGYTF.

The sample holds a few counts of this clonotype. This CDR3 is CATSDAGTSGVASTDTQYF. The CDR3 DNA follows: TGTGCCACCAGTGATGCCGGGACTAGCGGGGTTGCTAGCACAGATACGCAGTATTTT. This chain connects TRBV24-1 to TRBJ2-3; 13 nucleotides align to TRBD2. V lost 3 bases, J lost 0 bases, and 8 bases stayed unmatched. This CDR3 has 19 amino acids. Germline V gene lookup returns CDR1 KGHDR and CDR2 SFDVKD.

The CDR3: CASRGGETQYF. CDR3 sequence (DNA): TGCGCCAGCAGGGGCGGAGAGACCCAGTACTTC. This rearrangement joins TRBV5-1 to TRBJ2-5; D uncertain. This CDR3 has 11 residues. Germline CDR1 and CDR2: SGHRS and YFSETQ. V was cut by 5 bases and J by 4 bases, with 6 bases left in between.

This clonotype has more than one count but fewer than ten. This chain links TRBV12-3 or TRBV12-4 with TRBJ2-4; the D gene is possibly TRBD1 (5 bases). Deletions cut 6 bases from V and 7 bases from J, with 25 bases between. This CDR3 spans 17 amino acids. The CDR3 DNA reads TGTGCCAGCAGCCCCCAGTTCGTTTCGCAGGGTTCGAACATTCAGTACTTC. It codes for CASSPQFVSQGSNIQYF.

This clonotype was picked up a small number of times. The V gene is TRBV10-3, the J gene TRBJ1-1; 12 bases agree with TRBD1. The CDR3 is made up of 17 amino acids. Germline CDR1 is ENHRY and CDR2 is SYGVKD. The junction had 8 bases not matched to a gene; V was cut back by 4 bases and J by 2 bases. DNA of the CDR3: TGTGCCATCAGTGTTACCGGGACAGGGGGCCGAAACACTGAAGCTTTCTTT. Protein product: CAISVTGTGGRNTEAFF.

The chain links TRBV14 to TRBJ1-3; D unclear. Between the trimmed V and J ends, which lost 4 bases and 4 bases, there was a span of 14 bases. CDR1 is SGHDN and CDR2 is FVKESK in the germline V gene. The CDR3 consists of 15 residues. Here the CDR3 reads CASSPFSGRGNTIYF. In DNA, the CDR3 is TGTGCCAGCAGCCCTTTCTCAGGACGAGGAAACACCATATATTTT.

The chain carries TRBV29-1 and TRBJ2-1, with D possibly called TRBD1 or TRBD2 (6 bases each). The germline CDR1 and CDR2 sequences are SQVTM and ANQGSEA. The V gene lost 7 bases and the J gene lost 0 bases, with 16 bases spanning the gap. The length of the CDR3 is 15 residues. The CDR3 sequence: CSAPMGGSSYNEQFF. CDR3 in DNA: TGCAGCGCTCCCATGGGGGGCAGCTCCTACAATGAGCAGTTCTTC.

This clonotype was seen repeatedly, ten times or more. One junction end disagrees with the germline gene, perhaps due to a read error. This sequence joins TRBV12-3 or TRBV12-4 and TRBJ2-3, with no clear D. This CDR3 region has 12 residues. The CDR3 loop reads CVSRRGTDTQYF. CDR3 sequence (DNA): TGTGTCAGCAGAAGGGGCACAGATACGCAGTATTTT.

This clonotype was seen a few times. The chain combines TRBV4-1 with TRBJ1-2, with D maybe TRBD1 (5 bases). Trimming removed 4 bases from V and 8 bases from J, with 17 bases in between. This CDR3 has 14 amino acids. The germline gives CDR1 MGHRA, CDR2 YSYEKL. The CDR3 protein is CASSPGPTSLGYTF. The CDR3 nucleotides are TGCGCCAGCAGCCCGGGACCGACAAGCCTAGGCTACACCTTC.

There are a few counts of this clonotype. The chain couples TRBV20-1 to TRBJ2-7, with D perhaps matching TRBD2 (5 bases). Germline V CDR1 and CDR2: DFQATT, SNEGSKA (reference sequence). Between the trimmed V and J ends, which lost 0 bases and 0 bases, there was a span of 9 bases. The CDR3 consists of 14 residues. The CDR3 spells CSARDMGSSYEQYF. In nucleotides, the CDR3 is TGCAGTGCTAGAGATATGGGGAGCTCCTACGAGCAGTACTTC.

The V and J genes are TRBV25-1 and TRBJ2-7; D unresolved. The V gene lost 8 bases and the J gene lost 6 bases, with 20 bases spanning the gap. The germline V gene encodes CDR1 MGHDK and CDR2 SYGVNS. CDR3 length equals 14 residues. The CDR3 coding sequence is TGTGCCAGCCCGCAACAGAGCAAGATTTGCGAGCAGTACTTC. This encodes CASPQQSKICEQYF.

This clonotype turned up a few times. The genes are TRBV6-1 and TRBJ1-1; D uncertain. CDR1 is MNHNS, CDR2 SASEGT, per germline. The CDR3 totals 16 residues. V was pared by 2 bases and J by 1 base, with 14 bases between. The CDR3 spells CASSERWVRTNTEAFF. CDR3 nucleotide sequence: TGTGCCAGCAGTGAACGTTGGGTAAGGACGAACACTGAAGCTTTCTTT.

The V and J genes are TRBV19 and TRBJ2-7; the D is unclear. Germline assignment: CDR1 LNHDA and CDR2 SQIVND (reference sequence). This CDR3 is 16 amino acids long. V lost 6 bases to trimming and J lost 2 bases, with 20 bases between them. The CDR3 region has the DNA TGTGCCAGTAGCACACCGCGGCAGGTTTTTGCCTACGAGCAGTACTTC. Its translation is CASSTPRQVFAYEQYF.

This clonotype was detected ten times or more. The J gene is TRBJ2-1, the V gene TRBV7-2; possible D gene TRBD1, 7 bases. V lost 0 bases, J lost 4 bases, and 19 bases lay in between. CDR1 and CDR2 from the germline V gene are SGHTA and FQGNSA. The CDR3 covers 18 residues. Here the CDR3 reads CASSLARTKAGQYNEQFF. In DNA form, the CDR3 reads TGTGCCAGCAGCTTAGCGCGAACCAAGGCGGGACAGTACAATGAGCAGTTCTTC.

This clonotype was recorded many times. The V and J genes are TRBV20-1 and TRBJ2-3; 9 bases agree with TRBD2. Germline V gene sequence: CDR1 DFQATT, CDR2 SNEGSKA (reference sequence). The CDR3 totals 17 residues. The trim removed 0 bases at V and 2 bases at J, leaving 9 bases unmatched. CDR3 sequence (DNA): TGCAGTGCTAGAGACTCTAAACTAGCGGGTCTCACAGATACGCAGTATTTT. The encoded protein is CSARDSKLAGLTDTQYF.

This clonotype was recorded a few times. The chain recombines TRBV21-1 with TRBJ2-2; TRBD1 reflects the table's D call only, with no check against the DNA. TRBV21-1 is a known pseudogene. This CDR3 has 17 residues. Written as DNA, the CDR3 is TGTGCCAGCAGCAAAAGACACGGGGCGGCGAACACCGGGGAGCTGTTTTTT. Protein product: CASSKRHGAANTGELFF.

This chain links TRBV12-3 or TRBV12-4 with TRBJ2-2; a weak D match, TRBD2 (6 bases). CDR3 length: 14 amino acids. The germline V and J ends were trimmed by 6 bases and 6 bases, with 14 bases remaining between them. This CDR3 reads CASRTRGGAGELFF. CDR3 in DNA: TGTGCCAGCAGGACTCGCGGAGGGGCCGGGGAGCTGTTTTTT.

The chain couples TRBV9 to TRBJ1-3, with D possibly being TRBD1 (5 bases). The V end was cut by 6 bases, the J end by 2 bases, with 12 bases between. The CDR3 runs to 14 residues. The germline V gene encodes CDR1 SGDLS and CDR2 YYNGEE. In nucleotides, the CDR3 is TGTGCCAGCACTCAGGGAGTAGCTGGAAACACCATATATTTT. The encoded protein is CASTQGVAGNTIYF.